Listed below are T cell receptor beta chains from one sample, sequenced in a study of blood T cell repertoires in COVID-19. Sequencing was performed with immunoSEQ multiplex PCR; in TCRdb, only in-frame clones are kept and a portion is missing. Of about 100,000 clones detected, about 88% appear once; the ten largest clones hold 7.4%. Material for sequencing was peripheral blood. The origin of the receptors is a man aged 25-45 years in a cohort sampled during active COVID-19. The CDR3 runs from the conserved cysteine through the conserved F or W. The D gene is left open where the match is weak. A clone size is listed for some rows: how often the clone was seen (once, few, many), or a class if it is expanded.

>TRBD1|NA|TRBJ1-5|TRBV6-1
CASSDRGNQPQHF
TGTGCCAGCAGTGACAGGGGGAATCAGCCCCAGCATTTT
>TRBD1|NA|TRBJ2-7|TRBV11-2
CASSLRTGQAYEQYF
TGTGCCAGCAGCTTAAGGACAGGGCAGGCCTACGAGCAGTACTTC
>NA|NA|TRBJ1-1|TRBV6-5
CASSFREGNTEAFF
TGTGCCAGCAGTTTCAGGGAGGGGAACACTGAAGCTTTCTTT
>NA|NA|TRBJ1-1|TRBV12-5
CASGLARGGTEAFF
TGTGCTAGTGGTTTGGCACGAGGCGGGACTGAAGCTTTCTTT
>NA|NA|TRBJ2-3|TRBV2
CASSATGHGETDTQYF
TGTGCCAGCAGTGCCACGGGACACGGGGAAACAGATACGCAGTATTTT
>NA|NA|TRBJ2-5|TRBV5-1
CASSLDSRGETQYF
TGCGCCAGCAGCCTCGATTCTAGGGGAGAGACCCAGTACTTC
>NA|NA|TRBJ1-2|TRBV3-1/TRBV3-2
CASSHGIGYGYTF
TGTGCCAGCAGCCACGGGATCGGCTATGGCTACACCTTC
>NA|NA|TRBJ1-1|TRBV18
CASSPPVWGVGTEAFF
TGTGCCAGCTCACCACCGGTCTGGGGGGTTGGCACTGAAGCTTTCTTT
>TRBD1|NA|TRBJ1-5|TRBV30
CAWTAGQGGNQPQHF
TGTGCCTGGACCGCGGGACAGGGGGGCAATCAGCCCCAGCATTTT
>TRBD2|NA|TRBJ2-2|TRBV5-1
CASSLDPAGVTGELFF
TGCGCCAGCAGCTTGGACCCAGCGGGGGTGACCGGGGAGCTGTTTTTT
>NA|NA|TRBJ1-5|TRBV2
CASSPSLTRYSNQPQHF
TGTGCCAGCAGCCCCTCCCTGACACGTTATAGCAATCAGCCCCAGCATTTT
>NA|NA|TRBJ1-1|TRBV7-2
CASSLIVAENTEAFF
TGTGCCAGCAGCTTAATCGTGGCGGAGAACACTGAAGCTTTCTTT
>NA|NA|TRBJ1-4|TRBV28
CASIQSGKNEKLFF
TGTGCCAGCATCCAATCGGGGAAAAATGAAAAACTGTTTTTT
>NA|NA|TRBJ1-1|TRBV5-1
CASSLQISTEAFF
TGCGCCAGCAGCTTGCAGATCTCCACTGAAGCTTTCTTT
>NA|once|TRBJ1-1|TRBV3-1/TRBV3-2
CASSPSDRNTEAFF
TGTGCCAGCAGCCCATCGGACAGGAACACTGAAGCTTTCTTT
>TRBD2|NA|TRBJ2-1|TRBV5-4
CASSLYLQASGGSYNEQFF
TGTGCCAGCAGCTTGTATCTGCAGGCTAGCGGGGGGTCGTACAATGAGCAGTTCTTC
>TRBD1|NA|TRBJ1-1|TRBV5-4
CASSPGQAKNTEAFF
TGTGCCAGCAGCCCCGGACAGGCGAAGAACACTGAAGCTTTCTTT
>TRBD2|NA|TRBJ2-2|TRBV5-4
CASSFQFSGGDTGELFF
TGTGCCAGCAGCTTCCAATTTAGCGGGGGGGACACCGGGGAGCTGTTTTTT
>NA|NA|TRBJ2-2|TRBV19
CASSVAGRTANTGELFF
TGTGCCAGTAGTGTCGCAGGTCGGACAGCGAACACCGGGGAGCTGTTTTTT
>NA|NA|TRBJ1-2|TRBV3-1/TRBV3-2
CASSQGRQNYGYTF
TGTGCCAGCAGCCAAGGTCGACAGAACTATGGCTACACCTTC
>TRBD1|NA|TRBJ1-1|TRBV5-1
CASSSLTGGGGMNTEAFF
TGCGCCAGCAGCTCTTTAACAGGGGGCGGAGGGATGAACACTGAAGCTTTCTTT
>TRBD2|NA|TRBJ2-3|TRBV28
CASKRGGGASDTQYF
TGTGCCAGCAAACGGGGCGGGGGTGCTTCAGATACGCAGTATTTT
>NA|NA|TRBJ1-5|TRBV6-5
CASSPSHYSNQPQHF
TGTGCCAGCAGCCCGTCCCACTATAGCAATCAGCCCCAGCATTTT
>NA|NA|TRBJ2-2|TRBV5-1
CASSLQGWDTGELFF
TGCGCCAGCAGCTTACAGGGATGGGACACCGGGGAGCTGTTTTTT
>NA|NA|TRBJ2-1|TRBV6-4
CASSARVGSYNEQFF
TGTGCCAGCAGTGCCCGGGTAGGTTCCTACAATGAGCAGTTCTTC
>TRBD2|NA|TRBJ2-3|TRBV5-6
CASSIRGTSGGTDTQYF
TGTGCCAGCAGCATAAGAGGGACTAGCGGGGGCACAGATACGCAGTATTTT
>TRBD2|NA|TRBJ2-5|TRBV30
CAWSVGRARETQYF
TGTGCCTGGAGTGTAGGGAGGGCCCGGGAGACCCAGTACTTC
>NA|NA|TRBJ2-1|TRBV6-5
CASRGRWANEQFF
TGTGCCAGCCGAGGGAGGTGGGCCAATGAGCAGTTCTTC
>NA|NA|TRBJ1-2|TRBV7-2
CASSDTFIGGGYTF
TGTGCCAGCAGTGACACGTTTATCGGGGGTGGCTACACCTTC
>TRBD1|NA|TRBJ1-1|TRBV2
CASRGTANTEAFF
TGTGCCAGCAGGGGGACAGCGAACACTGAAGCTTTCTTT